Sequencing of this T cell receptor (beta chain) was carried out in a study of breast tumors, draining lymph nodes, adjacent tissues. TCRdb re-derived calls from the multiplex PCR reads in MiXCR, one entry per CDR3 protein. The profile shows about 120,000 distinct CDR3 sequences, about 20% of them singletons. Axillary draining lymph nodes of breast cancer patients supplied the node samples. This CDR3 spans 18 amino acids. The V gene lost 4 bases and the J gene lost 1 base, with 22 bases spanning the gap. Per germline, CDR1 SGHDT and CDR2 YYEEEE. The specimen was axillary lymph node tissue. The chain employs TRBV5-6 and TRBJ2-3; no definite D call. The receptor's source is a female donor with breast cancer. Some clones in this sample may be carry-over from other donors' samples. The CDR3 coding sequence is TGTGCCAGCAGCCAGGACGCTAGGGCCCGAGGAGGCACAGATACGCAGTATTTT. It encodes CASSQDARARGGTDTQYF.